This TCR beta chain appears in the sequencing data of a study of blood T cell repertoires in COVID-19. Study as a whole: The United States, Italy and Spain supplied acute and convalescent COVID-19 samples. Sources were T cells, B-cell-depleted T cells, or PBMCs; the material itself was cDNA or gDNA.

In the authors' workflow: Estimated nucleated cell counts came from reference gene primer amplification. Sequencing used immunoSEQ multiplex PCR; TCRdb keeps in-frame clones, though not all of them. V and J calls and clone size are copied from that table; D and trimming were computed from the DNA. The sample has approximately 240,000 clones, more than 65% seen once. CDR3 size: 13 residues. Germline assignment: CDR1 SGHNT and CDR2 YENEEA. V shed 0 bases and J shed 6 bases, with 9 bases lying between them. This clonotype originated in a middle-aged woman with active or convalescent COVID-19. Sequencing used peripheral blood. The V gene is TRBV11-3, the J gene TRBJ2-7, with a weak D call TRBD2 (5 bases). This CDR3 reads CASSLDFSGEQYF. Here the CDR3 DNA reads TGTGCCAGCAGCTTAGATTTCAGCGGCGAGCAGTACTTC.